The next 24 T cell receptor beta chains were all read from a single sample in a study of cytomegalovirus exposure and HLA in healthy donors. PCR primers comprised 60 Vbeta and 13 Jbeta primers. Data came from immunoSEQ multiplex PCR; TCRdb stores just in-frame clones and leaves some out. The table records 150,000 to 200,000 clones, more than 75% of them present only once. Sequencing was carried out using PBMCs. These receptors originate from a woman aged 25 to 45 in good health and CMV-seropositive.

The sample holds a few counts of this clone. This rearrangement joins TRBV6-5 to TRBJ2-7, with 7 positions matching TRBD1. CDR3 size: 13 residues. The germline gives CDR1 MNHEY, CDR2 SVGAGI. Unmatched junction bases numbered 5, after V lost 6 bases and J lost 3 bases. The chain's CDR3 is CASSRGQYYEQYF. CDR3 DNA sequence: TGTGCCAGCAGCCGGGGACAGTACTACGAGCAGTACTTC.

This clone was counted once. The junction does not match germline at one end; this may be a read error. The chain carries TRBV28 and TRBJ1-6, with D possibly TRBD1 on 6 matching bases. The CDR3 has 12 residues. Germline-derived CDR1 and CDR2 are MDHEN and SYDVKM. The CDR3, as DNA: TGTGCCAGCAGTAAACAACAGGGTTCCCTCAATTTT. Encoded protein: CASSKQQGSLNF.

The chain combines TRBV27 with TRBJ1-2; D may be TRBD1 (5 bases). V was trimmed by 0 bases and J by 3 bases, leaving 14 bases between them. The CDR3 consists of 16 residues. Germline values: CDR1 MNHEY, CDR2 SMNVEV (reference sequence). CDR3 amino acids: CASSLSWGDWDYGYTF. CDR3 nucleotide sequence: TGTGCCAGCAGTTTATCGTGGGGGGATTGGGACTATGGCTACACCTTC.

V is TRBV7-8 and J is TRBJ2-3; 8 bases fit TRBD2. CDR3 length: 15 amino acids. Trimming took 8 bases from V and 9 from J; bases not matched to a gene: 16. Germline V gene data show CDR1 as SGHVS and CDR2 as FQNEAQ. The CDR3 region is CASLLRAGGWGTQYF. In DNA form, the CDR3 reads TGTGCCAGCTTACTTAGGGCGGGGGGCTGGGGGACGCAGTATTTT.

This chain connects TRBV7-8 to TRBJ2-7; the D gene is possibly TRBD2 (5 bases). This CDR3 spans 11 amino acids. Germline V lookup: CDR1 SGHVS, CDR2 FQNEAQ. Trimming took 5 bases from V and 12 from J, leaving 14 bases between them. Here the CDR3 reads CASSPGRRGYF. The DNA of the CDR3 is TGTGCCAGCAGCCCCGGCCGCCGGGGGTACTTC. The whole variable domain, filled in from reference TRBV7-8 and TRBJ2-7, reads GAGVSQSPRYKVAKRGQDVALRCDPISGHVSLFWYQQALGQGPEFLTYFQNEAQLDKSGLPSDRFFAERPEGSVSTLKIQRTQQEDSAVYLCASSPGRRGYFGPGTRLTVT.

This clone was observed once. The CDR3 region is CASSQHPLQRGGQDTGELFF. The CDR3 region has the DNA TGCGCCAGCAGCCAGCACCCCCTTCAGCGGGGGGGCCAAGACACCGGGGAGCTGTTTTTT. This chain joins TRBV4-1 and TRBJ2-2; 10 nucleotides match TRBD2. V lost 3 bases, J lost 3 bases, and 16 bases stayed unmatched. The V gene's germline CDR1 is MGHRA and CDR2 YSYEKL. The CDR3 extends over 20 amino acids.

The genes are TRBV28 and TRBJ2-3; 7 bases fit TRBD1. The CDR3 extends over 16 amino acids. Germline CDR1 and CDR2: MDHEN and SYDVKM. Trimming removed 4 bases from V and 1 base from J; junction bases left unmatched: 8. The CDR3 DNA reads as TGTGCCAGCAGTTCACAGGGGTTCGGGCGCACAGATACGCAGTATTTT. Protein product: CASSSQGFGRTDTQYF.

The CDR3 coding sequence is TGTGCCAGCAGTTTACGTAGCGTGTGGGGGGGCGACTCTGGAAACACCATATATTTT. As protein: CASSLRSVWGGDSGNTIYF. V is TRBV28 and J is TRBJ1-3, with D tentatively TRBD1 (6 bases). V shed 2 bases and J shed 0 bases, with 20 bases lying between them. Germline CDR1 MDHEN, CDR2 SYDVKM. The CDR3 extends over 19 amino acids.

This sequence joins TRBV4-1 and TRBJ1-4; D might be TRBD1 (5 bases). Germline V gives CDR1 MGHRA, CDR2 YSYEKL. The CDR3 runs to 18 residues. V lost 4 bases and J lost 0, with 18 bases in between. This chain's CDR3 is CASSRLHPRAATNEKLFF. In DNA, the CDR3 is TGCGCCAGCAGCCGGCTTCATCCCAGGGCGGCAACTAATGAAAAACTGTTTTTT.

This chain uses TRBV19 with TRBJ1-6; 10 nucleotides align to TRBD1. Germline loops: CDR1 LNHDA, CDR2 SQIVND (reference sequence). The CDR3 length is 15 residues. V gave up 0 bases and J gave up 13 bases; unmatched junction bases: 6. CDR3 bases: TGTGCCAGTAGTATAGACCCGGACAGGGGGATCCCCCTCCACTTT. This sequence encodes CASSIDPDRGIPLHF.

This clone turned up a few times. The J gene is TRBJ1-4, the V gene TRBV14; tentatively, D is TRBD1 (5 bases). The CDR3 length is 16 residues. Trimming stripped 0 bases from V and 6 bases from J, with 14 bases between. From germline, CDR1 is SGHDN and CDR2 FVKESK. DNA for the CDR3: TGTGCCAGCAGCCAAGAAGGAGGGGCGGGGGATGAAAAACTGTTTTTT. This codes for CASSQEGGAGDEKLFF.

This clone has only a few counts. The CDR3 loop reads CASSTMSTTEAFF. In DNA form, the CDR3 reads TGTGCCAGTAGTACTATGTCAACCACTGAAGCTTTCTTT. The chain combines TRBV19 with TRBJ1-1; D is unresolved. CDR3 size: 13 residues. CDR1 is LNHDA, CDR2 SQIVND, per germline (reference sequence). The V and J ends lost 4 bases and 4 bases respectively, with 10 bases between them.

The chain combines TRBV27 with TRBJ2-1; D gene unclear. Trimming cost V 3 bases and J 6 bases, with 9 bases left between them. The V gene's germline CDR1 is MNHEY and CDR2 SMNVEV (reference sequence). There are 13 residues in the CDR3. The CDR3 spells CASSFGSANEQFF. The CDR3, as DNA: TGTGCCAGCAGTTTCGGGTCCGCCAATGAGCAGTTCTTC.

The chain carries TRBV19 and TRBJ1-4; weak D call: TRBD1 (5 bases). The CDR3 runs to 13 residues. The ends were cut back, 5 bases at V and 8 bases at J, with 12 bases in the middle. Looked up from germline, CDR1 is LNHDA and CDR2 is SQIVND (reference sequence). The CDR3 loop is CASSWQGGEKLFF. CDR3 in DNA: TGTGCCAGTAGTTGGCAGGGTGGAGAAAAACTGTTTTTT.

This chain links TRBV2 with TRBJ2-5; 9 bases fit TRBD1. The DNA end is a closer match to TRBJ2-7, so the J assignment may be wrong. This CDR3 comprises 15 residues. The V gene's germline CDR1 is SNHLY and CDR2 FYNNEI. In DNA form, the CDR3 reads TGTGCCAGCATTGACCTGACAGGGGGGGCGTACGAGCAGTACTTC. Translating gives CASIDLTGGAYEQYF.

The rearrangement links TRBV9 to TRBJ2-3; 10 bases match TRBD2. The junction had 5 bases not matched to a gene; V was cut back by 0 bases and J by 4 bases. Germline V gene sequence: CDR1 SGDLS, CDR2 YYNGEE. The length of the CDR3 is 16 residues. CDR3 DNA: TGTGCCAGCAGCGTAGAGCGGGGGGGCTCCGCAGATACGCAGTATTTT. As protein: CASSVERGGSADTQYF.

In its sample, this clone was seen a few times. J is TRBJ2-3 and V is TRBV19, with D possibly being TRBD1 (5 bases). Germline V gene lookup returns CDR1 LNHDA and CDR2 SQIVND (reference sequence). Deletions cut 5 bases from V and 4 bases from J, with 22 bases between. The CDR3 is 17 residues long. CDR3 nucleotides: TGTGCCAGTAGTCGGACAAGGGGTGCCGGTCGTCCAGATACGCAGTATTTT. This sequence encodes CASSRTRGAGRPDTQYF. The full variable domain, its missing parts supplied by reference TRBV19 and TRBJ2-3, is DGGITQSPKYLFRKEGQNVTLSCEQNLNHDAMYWYRQDPGQGLRLIYYSQIVNDFQKGDIAEGYSVSREKKESFPLTVTSAQKNPTAFYLCASSRTRGAGRPDTQYFGPGTRLTVL.

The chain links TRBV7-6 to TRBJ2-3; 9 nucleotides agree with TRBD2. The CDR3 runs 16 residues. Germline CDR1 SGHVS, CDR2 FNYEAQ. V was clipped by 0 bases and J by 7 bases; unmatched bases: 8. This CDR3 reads CASSLARRGGVNTQYF. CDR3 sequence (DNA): TGTGCCAGCAGCTTAGCGCGGCGGGGGGGCGTAAATACGCAGTATTTT. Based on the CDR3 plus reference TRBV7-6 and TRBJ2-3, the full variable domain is GAGVSQSPRYKVTKRGQDVALRCDPISGHVSLYWYRQALGQGPEFLTYFNYEAQQDKSGLPNDRFSAERPEGSISTLTIQRTEQRDSAMYRCASSLARRGGVNTQYFGPGTRLTVL.

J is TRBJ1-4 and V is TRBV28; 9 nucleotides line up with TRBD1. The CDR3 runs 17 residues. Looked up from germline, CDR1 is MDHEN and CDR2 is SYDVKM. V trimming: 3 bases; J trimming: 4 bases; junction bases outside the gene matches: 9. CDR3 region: CASSFKGQGAFNEKLFF. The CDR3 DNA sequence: TGTGCCAGCAGTTTTAAGGGACAGGGCGCTTTTAATGAAAAACTGTTTTTT.

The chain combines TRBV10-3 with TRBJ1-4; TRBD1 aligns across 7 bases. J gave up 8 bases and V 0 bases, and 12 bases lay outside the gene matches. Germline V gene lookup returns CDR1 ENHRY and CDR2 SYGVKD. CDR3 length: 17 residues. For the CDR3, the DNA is TGTGCCATCAGTGAGTCCCCCGATGACAGGGAGGACGAAAAACTGTTTTTT. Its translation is CAISESPDDREDEKLFF.

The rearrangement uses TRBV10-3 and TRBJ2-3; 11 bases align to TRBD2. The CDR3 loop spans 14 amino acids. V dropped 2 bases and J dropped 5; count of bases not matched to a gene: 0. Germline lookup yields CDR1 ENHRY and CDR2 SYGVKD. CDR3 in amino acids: CAISETSGGDTQYF. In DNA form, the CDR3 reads TGTGCCATCAGTGAGACTAGCGGGGGAGATACGCAGTATTTT.

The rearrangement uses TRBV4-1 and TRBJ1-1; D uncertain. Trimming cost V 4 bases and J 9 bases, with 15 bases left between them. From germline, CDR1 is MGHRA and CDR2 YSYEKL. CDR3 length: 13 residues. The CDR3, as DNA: TGCGCCAGCAGCCCTCGACGTGGGAGCCAAGCTTTCTTT. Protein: CASSPRRGSQAFF.

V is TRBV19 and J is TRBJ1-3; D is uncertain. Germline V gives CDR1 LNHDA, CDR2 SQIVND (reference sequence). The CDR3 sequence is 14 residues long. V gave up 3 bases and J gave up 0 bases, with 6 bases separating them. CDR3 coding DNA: TGTGCCAGTAGTATCGCAGACTCTGGAAACACCATATATTTT. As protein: CASSIADSGNTIYF.

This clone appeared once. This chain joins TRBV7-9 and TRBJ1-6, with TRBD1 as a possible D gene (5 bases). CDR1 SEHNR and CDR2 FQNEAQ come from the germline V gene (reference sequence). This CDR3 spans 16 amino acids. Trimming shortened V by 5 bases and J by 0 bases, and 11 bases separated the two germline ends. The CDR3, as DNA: TGTGCCAGCAGCCGGGACGGGAGCTCCTATAATTCACCCCTCCACTTT. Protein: CASSRDGSSYNSPLHF.